These T cell receptor beta chains were read from a single sample in a study of cytomegalovirus exposure and HLA in healthy donors. Here immunoSEQ multiplex PCR was the method, and the copy in TCRdb shows in-frame clones only, minus some. The repertoire holds fewer than 150,000 clones, with approximately 80% as singletons. Specimen: PBMCs. These receptor sequences come from a male donor in good health and CMV-seronegative. Each CDR3 is given with its conserved first and last residue. D genes are given only for firm matches. Expanded clones get a size class; other rows say once, few or many, or leave the size out.

D gene: .; V gene: TRBV7-5; clone size: once; J gene: TRBJ1-4; CDR3 protein: CARSNRDGGEGTNEKLFF; CDR3 DNA: TGTGCCAGAAGCAACCGGGACGGGGGAGAGGGGACTAATGAAAAACTGTTTTTT
D gene: .; V gene: TRBV28; clone size: .; J gene: TRBJ1-1; CDR3 protein: CASSFEGVEAFF; CDR3 DNA: TGTGCCAGCAGTTTCGAGGGAGTTGAAGCTTTCTTT
D gene: .; V gene: TRBV27; clone size: .; J gene: TRBJ2-2; CDR3 protein: CASSLAIPTGELFF; CDR3 DNA: TGTGCCAGCAGTTTAGCGATTCCCACCGGGGAGCTGTTTTTT
D gene: TRBD2; V gene: TRBV6-6; clone size: .; J gene: TRBJ2-7; CDR3 protein: CASRAGGSYEQYF; CDR3 DNA: TGTGCCAGCAGAGCGGGGGGCTCCTACGAGCAGTACTTC
D gene: .; V gene: TRBV7-9; clone size: .; J gene: TRBJ1-2; CDR3 protein: CASSLGQPISF; CDR3 DNA: TGTGCCAGCAGCTTAGGACAGCCAATTTCCTTC
D gene: .; V gene: TRBV9; clone size: once; J gene: TRBJ2-7; CDR3 protein: CASSAGLFYEQYF; CDR3 DNA: TGTGCCAGCAGCGCTGGACTTTTCTACGAGCAGTACTTC
D gene: .; V gene: TRBV7-2; clone size: few; J gene: TRBJ1-2; CDR3 protein: CASSLDLVSNYGYTF; CDR3 DNA: TGTGCCAGCAGCTTAGACCTAGTCAGTAACTATGGCTACACCTTC
D gene: .; V gene: TRBV28; clone size: .; J gene: TRBJ1-5; CDR3 protein: CASSLIGQASNQPQHF; CDR3 DNA: TGTGCCAGCAGTTTAATAGGCCAGGCTAGCAATCAGCCCCAGCATTTT
D gene: TRBD1; V gene: TRBV11-2; clone size: .; J gene: TRBJ1-1; CDR3 protein: CASSVRQGNTEAFF; CDR3 DNA: TGTGCCAGCAGCGTCCGACAGGGGAACACTGAAGCTTTCTTT
D gene: TRBD1; V gene: TRBV6-6; clone size: once; J gene: TRBJ1-1; CDR3 protein: CASSPDQGAEAFF; CDR3 DNA: TGTGCCAGCAGTCCCGATCAGGGGGCCGAAGCTTTCTTT
D gene: .; V gene: TRBV7-3; clone size: .; J gene: TRBJ2-7; CDR3 protein: CASSFSGGHEQYF; CDR3 DNA: TGTGCCAGCAGCTTCAGCGGAGGCCACGAGCAGTACTTC
D gene: TRBD1; V gene: TRBV30; clone size: .; J gene: TRBJ1-2; CDR3 protein: CAWNESPLGGMGGYTF; CDR3 DNA: TGTGCCTGGAATGAATCCCCGTTAGGGGGCATGGGTGGCTACACCTTC
D gene: .; V gene: TRBV5-8; clone size: .; J gene: TRBJ2-7; CDR3 protein: CASSELRVRAEQYF; CDR3 DNA: TGTGCCAGCAGCGAACTCCGGGTCAGAGCCGAGCAGTACTTC
D gene: .; V gene: TRBV5-5; clone size: .; J gene: TRBJ2-1; CDR3 protein: CASSRAGTPNEQFF; CDR3 DNA: TGTGCCAGCAGTCGAGCCGGGACTCCGAATGAGCAGTTCTTC
D gene: TRBD1; V gene: TRBV7-8; clone size: .; J gene: TRBJ2-5; CDR3 protein: CASSLGTGGGTQYF; CDR3 DNA: TGTGCCAGCAGCTTAGGGACAGGGGGCGGGACCCAGTACTTC
D gene: TRBD1; V gene: TRBV6-1; clone size: once; J gene: TRBJ1-4; CDR3 protein: CASRRDRGEKLFF; CDR3 DNA: TGTGCCAGCAGACGGGACAGGGGGGAAAAACTGTTTTTT
D gene: .; V gene: TRBV20-1; clone size: .; J gene: TRBJ1-1; CDR3 protein: CSARGGPSAFF; CDR3 DNA: TGCAGTGCTAGGGGGGGGCCCTCGGCTTTCTTT
D gene: TRBD2; V gene: TRBV7-3; clone size: .; J gene: TRBJ2-1; CDR3 protein: CASSLNSGSEQFF; CDR3 DNA: TGTGCCAGCAGCTTAAATAGCGGGAGTGAGCAGTTCTTC
D gene: TRBD2; V gene: TRBV7-9; clone size: .; J gene: TRBJ2-7; CDR3 protein: CASSLQGIRTSGRYEQYF; CDR3 DNA: TGTGCCAGCAGCTTACAGGGAATTAGGACTAGCGGGAGGTACGAGCAGTACTTC
D gene: TRBD1; V gene: TRBV7-2; clone size: .; J gene: TRBJ2-2; CDR3 protein: CASSPGTGRTGELFF; CDR3 DNA: TGTGCCAGCAGCCCCGGGACAGGGAGGACCGGGGAGCTGTTTTTT
D gene: .; V gene: TRBV5-6; clone size: .; J gene: TRBJ2-1; CDR3 protein: CASSFSTTHNEQFF; CDR3 DNA: TGTGCCAGCAGCTTCTCGACTACCCACAATGAGCAGTTCTTC
D gene: .; V gene: TRBV7-9; clone size: .; J gene: TRBJ2-1; CDR3 protein: CASSPPDNEQFF; CDR3 DNA: TGTGCCAGCAGCCCCCCGGACAATGAGCAGTTCTTC
D gene: .; V gene: TRBV2; clone size: .; J gene: TRBJ2-5; CDR3 protein: CASSVIQETQYF; CDR3 DNA: TGTGCCAGCAGTGTTATACAAGAGACCCAGTACTTC
D gene: TRBD1; V gene: TRBV7-8; clone size: .; J gene: TRBJ2-7; CDR3 protein: CASSSGTEAYEQYF; CDR3 DNA: TGTGCCAGCAGTTCCGGGACAGAGGCCTACGAGCAGTACTTC
D gene: TRBD2; V gene: TRBV7-8; clone size: .; J gene: TRBJ2-1; CDR3 protein: CASSLTTSVRGQFF; CDR3 DNA: TGTGCCAGCAGCTTGACCACTAGCGTTAGGGGGCAGTTCTTC
D gene: TRBD2; V gene: TRBV12-5; clone size: .; J gene: TRBJ2-5; CDR3 protein: CASGAGDHRGETQYF; CDR3 DNA: TGTGCTAGTGGTGCGGGGGATCATCGGGGGGAGACCCAGTACTTC
D gene: .; V gene: TRBV6-5; clone size: .; J gene: TRBJ1-2; CDR3 protein: CASKAGTNYGYTF; CDR3 DNA: TGTGCCAGCAAGGCAGGTACTAACTATGGCTACACCTTC
D gene: .; V gene: TRBV10-1; clone size: .; J gene: TRBJ2-7; CDR3 protein: CASSDPDSSYEQYF; CDR3 DNA: TGCGCCAGCAGTGATCCCGACTCCTCCTACGAGCAGTACTTC
D gene: .; V gene: TRBV7-9; clone size: .; J gene: TRBJ2-7; CDR3 protein: CSSSLSGEQYF; CDR3 DNA: TGTTCCAGCAGCTTATCGGGGGAGCAGTACTTC
D gene: .; V gene: TRBV2; clone size: few; J gene: TRBJ2-1; CDR3 protein: CASIPPGRGDEQFF; CDR3 DNA: TGTGCCAGCATCCCCCCGGGCAGGGGGGATGAGCAGTTCTTC
D gene: .; V gene: TRBV9; clone size: .; J gene: TRBJ2-5; CDR3 protein: CASSGGGPQETQYF; CDR3 DNA: TGTGCCAGCAGCGGAGGGGGTCCCCAAGAGACCCAGTACTTC
D gene: .; V gene: TRBV11-2; clone size: .; J gene: TRBJ2-1; CDR3 protein: CASSASGTPTYNEQFF; CDR3 DNA: TGTGCCAGCAGCGCAAGCGGGACACCGACCTACAATGAGCAGTTCTTC
D gene: TRBD1; V gene: TRBV7-9; clone size: .; J gene: TRBJ2-7; CDR3 protein: CASSPSGQGRWGSTYEQYF; CDR3 DNA: TGTGCCAGCAGCCCTTCGGGACAGGGAAGATGGGGAAGCACCTACGAGCAGTACTTC
D gene: .; V gene: TRBV13; clone size: .; J gene: TRBJ2-6; CDR3 protein: CASSPTGTGANVLTF; CDR3 DNA: TGTGCCAGCAGCCCGACAGGCACTGGGGCCAACGTCCTGACTTTC
D gene: TRBD1; V gene: TRBV4-3; clone size: .; J gene: TRBJ2-1; CDR3 protein: CASSRNRGTYNEQFF; CDR3 DNA: TGCGCCAGCAGCCGGAACAGGGGCACCTACAATGAGCAGTTCTTC
D gene: TRBD1; V gene: TRBV29-1; clone size: .; J gene: TRBJ1-2; CDR3 protein: CSVPGGQISTF; CDR3 DNA: TGCAGCGTCCCCGGGGGACAGATCAGCACCTTC
D gene: .; V gene: TRBV7-2; clone size: .; J gene: TRBJ2-3; CDR3 protein: CASSYSSDTQYF; CDR3 DNA: TGTGCCAGCAGCTACTCTTCGGATACGCAGTATTTT
D gene: TRBD2; V gene: TRBV18; clone size: .; J gene: TRBJ2-1; CDR3 protein: CASSPRGGSYNEQFF; CDR3 DNA: TGTGCCAGCTCACCACGGGGGGGGTCCTACAATGAGCAGTTCTTC
D gene: .; V gene: TRBV9; clone size: .; J gene: TRBJ2-1; CDR3 protein: CASSVGSGAYNEQFF; CDR3 DNA: TGTGCCAGCAGCGTAGGTTCGGGGGCCTACAATGAGCAGTTCTTC
D gene: .; V gene: TRBV9; clone size: .; J gene: TRBJ2-7; CDR3 protein: CASSVGRVGEQYF; CDR3 DNA: TGTGCCAGCAGCGTAGGCAGGGTAGGCGAGCAGTACTTC
D gene: .; V gene: TRBV28; clone size: once; J gene: TRBJ2-7; CDR3 protein: CASSYPGGLAYEQYF; CDR3 DNA: TGTGCCAGCAGTTACCCCGGGGGTTTAGCCTACGAGCAGTACTTC
D gene: .; V gene: TRBV27; clone size: .; J gene: TRBJ1-1; CDR3 protein: CASWRGTNTEAFF; CDR3 DNA: TGTGCCAGTTGGCGGGGGACGAACACTGAAGCTTTCTTT
D gene: .; V gene: TRBV6-5; clone size: .; J gene: TRBJ2-7; CDR3 protein: CASSYSIADPYEQYF; CDR3 DNA: TGTGCCAGCAGTTACTCGATAGCGGACCCCTACGAGCAGTACTTC
D gene: TRBD2; V gene: TRBV27; clone size: .; J gene: TRBJ2-7; CDR3 protein: CASSPGLAGGLYEQYF; CDR3 DNA: TGTGCCAGCAGTCCTGGACTAGCGGGAGGCCTCTACGAGCAGTACTTC
D gene: TRBD2; V gene: TRBV7-3; clone size: few; J gene: TRBJ2-1; CDR3 protein: CASSGLAGDNEQFF; CDR3 DNA: TGTGCCAGCAGCGGACTAGCGGGAGATAATGAGCAGTTCTTC
D gene: TRBD2; V gene: TRBV7-9; clone size: few; J gene: TRBJ2-3; CDR3 protein: CSSSLDGGRAVDTQYF; CDR3 DNA: TGTTCCAGCAGCTTAGACGGTGGGAGGGCCGTAGATACGCAGTATTTT
D gene: TRBD2; V gene: TRBV5-4; clone size: .; J gene: TRBJ2-7; CDR3 protein: CASHGGEGSDEQYF; CDR3 DNA: TGTGCCAGCCACGGAGGGGAGGGCAGCGACGAGCAGTACTTC
D gene: .; V gene: TRBV29-1; clone size: .; J gene: TRBJ1-2; CDR3 protein: CSVGAGEDSLGYTF; CDR3 DNA: TGCAGCGTTGGGGCCGGGGAGGACTCTTTAGGCTACACCTTC
D gene: TRBD1; V gene: TRBV27; clone size: few; J gene: TRBJ1-4; CDR3 protein: CASRGLGLQGVNEKLFF; CDR3 DNA: TGTGCCAGCAGGGGTTTGGGTTTACAGGGGGTTAATGAAAAACTGTTTTTT
D gene: .; V gene: TRBV5-5; clone size: few; J gene: TRBJ2-5; CDR3 protein: CASSMDLGGTQYF; CDR3 DNA: TGTGCCAGCAGCATGGACCTAGGGGGGACCCAGTACTTC
D gene: .; V gene: TRBV7-9; clone size: once; J gene: TRBJ2-5; CDR3 protein: CASSSGSQETQYF; CDR3 DNA: TGTGCCAGCAGCTCAGGGTCTCAAGAGACCCAGTACTTC
D gene: TRBD1; V gene: TRBV15; clone size: .; J gene: TRBJ1-4; CDR3 protein: CATSRVISLGTGIHEKLFF; CDR3 DNA: TGTGCCACCAGCAGAGTCATTAGTTTGGGGACAGGGATTCATGAAAAACTGTTTTTT
D gene: TRBD1; V gene: TRBV19; clone size: once; J gene: TRBJ1-1; CDR3 protein: CASSIEDRVNTEAFF; CDR3 DNA: TGTGCCAGTAGTATAGAGGACAGGGTCAACACTGAAGCTTTCTTT
D gene: TRBD2; V gene: TRBV30; clone size: .; J gene: TRBJ2-3; CDR3 protein: CAWSVGGSPTDTQYF; CDR3 DNA: TGTGCCTGGAGTGTAGGCGGGAGCCCCACAGATACGCAGTATTTT
D gene: TRBD2; V gene: TRBV30; clone size: .; J gene: TRBJ2-5; CDR3 protein: CAWSVLWGREETQYF; CDR3 DNA: TGTGCCTGGAGTGTCCTATGGGGGAGGGAAGAGACCCAGTACTTC
D gene: .; V gene: TRBV7-8; clone size: .; J gene: TRBJ1-4; CDR3 protein: CASSMVGQAKRLGEKLFF; CDR3 DNA: TGTGCCAGCAGCATGGTTGGGCAGGCGAAAAGATTGGGTGAAAAACTGTTTTTT